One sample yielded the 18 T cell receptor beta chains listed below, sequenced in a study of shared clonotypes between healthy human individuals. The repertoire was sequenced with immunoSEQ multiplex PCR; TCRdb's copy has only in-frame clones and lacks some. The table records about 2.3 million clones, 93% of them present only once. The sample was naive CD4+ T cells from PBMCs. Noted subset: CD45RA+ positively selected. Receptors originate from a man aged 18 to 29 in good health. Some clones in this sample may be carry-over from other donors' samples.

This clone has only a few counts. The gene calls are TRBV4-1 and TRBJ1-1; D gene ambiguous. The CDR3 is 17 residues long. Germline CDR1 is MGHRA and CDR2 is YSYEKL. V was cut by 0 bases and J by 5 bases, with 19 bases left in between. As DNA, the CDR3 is TGCGCCAGCAGCCAAGATCGTAGTCGCCCTACGGGGACTGAAGCTTTCTTT. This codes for CASSQDRSRPTGTEAFF.

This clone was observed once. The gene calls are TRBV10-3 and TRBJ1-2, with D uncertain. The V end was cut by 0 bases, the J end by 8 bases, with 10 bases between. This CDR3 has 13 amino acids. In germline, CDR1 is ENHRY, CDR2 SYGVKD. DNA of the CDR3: TGTGCCATCAGTGAGTCGGTAGGGAGCGGCTACACCTTC. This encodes CAISESVGSGYTF.

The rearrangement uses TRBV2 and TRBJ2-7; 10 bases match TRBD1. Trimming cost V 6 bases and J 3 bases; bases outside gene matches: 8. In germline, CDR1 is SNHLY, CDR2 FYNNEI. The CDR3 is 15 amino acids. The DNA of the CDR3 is TGTGCCAGCAGAGGTACTGGACAGGGGGTCTACGAGCAGTACTTC. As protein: CASRGTGQGVYEQYF.

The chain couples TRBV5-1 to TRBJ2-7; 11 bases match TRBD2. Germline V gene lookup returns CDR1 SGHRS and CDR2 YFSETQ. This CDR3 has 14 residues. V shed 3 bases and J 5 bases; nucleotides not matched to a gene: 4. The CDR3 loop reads CASSSGTSGDEQYF. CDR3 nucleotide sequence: TGCGCCAGCAGCTCCGGGACTAGCGGCGACGAGCAGTACTTC.

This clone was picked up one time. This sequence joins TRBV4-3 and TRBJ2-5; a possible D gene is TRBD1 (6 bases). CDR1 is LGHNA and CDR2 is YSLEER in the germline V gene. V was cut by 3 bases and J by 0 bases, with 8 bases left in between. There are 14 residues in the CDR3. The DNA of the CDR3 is TGCGCCAGCAGCCACTGGGACAACCAAGAGACCCAGTACTTC. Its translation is CASSHWDNQETQYF.

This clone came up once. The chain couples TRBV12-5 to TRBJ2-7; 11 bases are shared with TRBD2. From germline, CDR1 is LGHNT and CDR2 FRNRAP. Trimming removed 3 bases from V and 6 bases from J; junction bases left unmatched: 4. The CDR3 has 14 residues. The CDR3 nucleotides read TGTGCTAGTGGTTTTAGCCTAGCGGGGGGCGAGCAGTACTTC. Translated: CASGFSLAGGEQYF.

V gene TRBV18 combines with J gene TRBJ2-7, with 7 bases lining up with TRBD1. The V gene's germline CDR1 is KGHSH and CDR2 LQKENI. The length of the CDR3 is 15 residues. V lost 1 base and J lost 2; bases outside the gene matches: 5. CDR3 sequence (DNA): TGTGCCAGCTCACCACAAGGGACAGTTACCTACGAGCAGTACTTC. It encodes CASSPQGTVTYEQYF.

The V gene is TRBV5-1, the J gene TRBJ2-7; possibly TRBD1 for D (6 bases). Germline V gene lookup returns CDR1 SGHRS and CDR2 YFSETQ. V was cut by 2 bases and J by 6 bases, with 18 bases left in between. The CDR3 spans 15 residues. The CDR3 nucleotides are TGCGCCAGCAGCTTAGATTTAACAGGGTATACCGAGCAGTACTTC. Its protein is CASSLDLTGYTEQYF.

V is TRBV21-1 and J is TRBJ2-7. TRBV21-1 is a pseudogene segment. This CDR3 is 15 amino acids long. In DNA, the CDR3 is TGTGCCAGCAGCAAAGGTCGGATGGGGGACTACGAGCAGTACTTC. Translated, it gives CASSKGRMGDYEQYF.

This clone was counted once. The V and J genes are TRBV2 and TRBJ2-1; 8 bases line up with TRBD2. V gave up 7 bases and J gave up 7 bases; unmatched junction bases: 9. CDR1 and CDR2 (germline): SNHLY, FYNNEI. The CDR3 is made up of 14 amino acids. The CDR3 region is CASNGGLAGNEQFF. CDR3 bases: TGTGCCAGCAACGGAGGACTAGCTGGTAATGAGCAGTTCTTC.

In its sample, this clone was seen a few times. The CDR3 DNA reads as TGTGCCAGCAGTGACGTTGCAGGGACTCAGCCCCAGCATTTT. Its translation: CASSDVAGTQPQHF. The V call is TRBV2, the J call TRBJ1-5, with D possibly being TRBD1 (5 bases). Germline CDR1 is SNHLY and CDR2 is FYNNEI. Trimming removed 3 bases from V and 6 bases from J, with 12 bases in between. The CDR3 is 14 amino acids.

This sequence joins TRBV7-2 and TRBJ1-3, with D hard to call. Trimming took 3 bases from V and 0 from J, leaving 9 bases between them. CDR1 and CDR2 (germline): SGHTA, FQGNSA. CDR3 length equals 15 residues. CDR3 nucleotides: TGTGCCAGCAGCTTTTCATTTGACTCTGGAAACACCATATATTTT. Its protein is CASSFSFDSGNTIYF.

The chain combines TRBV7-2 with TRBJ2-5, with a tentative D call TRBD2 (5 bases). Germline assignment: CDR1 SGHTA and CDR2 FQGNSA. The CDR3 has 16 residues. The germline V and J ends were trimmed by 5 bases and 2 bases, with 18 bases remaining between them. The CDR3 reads CASSLGMRAAQETQYF. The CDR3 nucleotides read TGTGCCAGCAGCCTTGGGATGAGGGCGGCACAAGAGACCCAGTACTTC.

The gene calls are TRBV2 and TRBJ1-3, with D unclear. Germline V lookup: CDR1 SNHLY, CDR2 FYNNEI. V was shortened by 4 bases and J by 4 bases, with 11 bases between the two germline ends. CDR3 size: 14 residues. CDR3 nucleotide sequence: TGTGCCAGCAGTGTTGAAGGGCCGGGAAACACCATATATTTT. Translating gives CASSVEGPGNTIYF.

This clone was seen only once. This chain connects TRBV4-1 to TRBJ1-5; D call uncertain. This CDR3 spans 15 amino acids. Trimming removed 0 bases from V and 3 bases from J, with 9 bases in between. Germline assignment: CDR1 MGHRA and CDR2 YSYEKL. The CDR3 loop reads CASSQDEGDNQPQHF. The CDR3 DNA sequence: TGCGCCAGCAGCCAAGATGAAGGAGACAATCAGCCCCAGCATTTT.

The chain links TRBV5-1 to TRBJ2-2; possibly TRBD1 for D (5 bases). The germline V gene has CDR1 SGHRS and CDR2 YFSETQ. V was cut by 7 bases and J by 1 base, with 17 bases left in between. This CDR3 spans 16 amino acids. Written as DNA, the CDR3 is TGCGCCAGCGGGTACCGAAGGGGCGAGAACACCGGGGAGCTGTTTTTT. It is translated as CASGYRRGENTGELFF.

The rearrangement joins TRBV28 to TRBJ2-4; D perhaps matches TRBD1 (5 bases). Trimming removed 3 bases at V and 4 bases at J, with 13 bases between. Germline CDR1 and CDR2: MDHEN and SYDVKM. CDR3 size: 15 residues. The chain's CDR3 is CASSFFSRVKNIQYF. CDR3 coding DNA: TGTGCCAGCAGTTTTTTTTCCAGGGTTAAAAACATTCAGTACTTC.

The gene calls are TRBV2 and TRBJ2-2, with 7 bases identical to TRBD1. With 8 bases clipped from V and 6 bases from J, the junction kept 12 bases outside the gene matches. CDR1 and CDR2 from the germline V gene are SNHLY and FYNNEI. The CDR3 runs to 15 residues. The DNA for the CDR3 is TGTGCCAGCGGCTTAGACAGGGTCCCCCCCGGGGAGCTGTTTTTT. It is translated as CASGLDRVPPGELFF.